A selection of T cell receptor beta chains follows, all from one sample in a study of CD8 T cells in ankylosing spondylitis. TCRdb recomputed calls from the 5' RACE reads with MiXCR, one row per CDR3 protein. The sample includes around 130,000 distinct CDR3 sequences, roughly 17% of them seen just once. Sequenced input: blood, either unsorted or a sorted T cell fraction (not recorded which). The receptors stem from a male donor with ankylosing spondylitis. The CDR3 runs from the conserved cysteine through the conserved F or W. The D gene is left open where the match is weak. Expanded clones get a size class; other rows say once, few or many, or leave the size out.

TRBV6-2/TRBV6-3,TRBD2,-,TRBJ2-1,TGTGCCAGCAGTTCATTACTAGCGGGAATTGAGCAGTTCTTC,CASSSLLAGIEQFF
TRBV21-1,-,-,TRBJ2-7,TGTGCCAGCAGCAAGACTTGCTGGCCCGGGACCCAAAGCTCCTACGAGCAGTACTTC,CASSKTCWPGTQSSYEQYF
TRBV3-1,TRBD2,many,TRBJ2-7,TGTGCCAGCAGCCCTCGCGGCAGCGGGAGGATCTACGAGCAGTACTTC,CASSPRGSGRIYEQYF
TRBV29-1,-,-,TRBJ1-1,TGCAGCGTTGCCGGCCAGACGAACACTGAAGCTTTCTTT,CSVAGQTNTEAFF
TRBV29-1,-,few,TRBJ2-7,TGCAGCGTTGAAGGGGAAAAACAGGGTAGCTCCTACGAGCAGTACTTC,CSVEGEKQGSSYEQYF
TRBV29-1,-,-,TRBJ2-2,TGCAGCGTGGGGGCGGGGGTGTATGAGCGAACCGGGGAGCTGTTTTTT,CSVGAGVYERTGELFF
TRBV12-3/TRBV12-4,-,-,TRBJ1-5,TGTGCCAGCAGTTCCCCGGGGGGCAATCAGCCCCAGCATTTT,CASSSPGGNQPQHF
TRBV12-3/TRBV12-4,-,-,TRBJ1-2,TGTGCCAGCAGTTTAAGGGTACCTGGATACGGCTACACCTTC,CASSLRVPGYGYTF
TRBV9,-,few,TRBJ2-1,TGTGCCAGCAGCGTAGAAAATGAGCAGTTCTTC,CASSVENEQFF
TRBV4-3,-,-,TRBJ2-7,TGCGCCAGCAGCCAAGATAGGGGAAGAACCTACGAGCAGTACTTC,CASSQDRGRTYEQYF
TRBV5-1,-,many,TRBJ2-7,TGCGCCAGCAGCTTTCGGGACCCGGCCTACGAGCAGTACTTC,CASSFRDPAYEQYF
TRBV20-1,TRBD2,few,TRBJ2-5,TGCAGTGCTAGAACATACCCCACTAGCGGGAGGATCGTGGGGCAAGAGACCCAGTACTTC,CSARTYPTSGRIVGQETQYF
TRBV5-1,TRBD1,-,TRBJ2-3,TGCGCCAGCAGCTTCCGACAGGGGTACACAGATACGCAGTATTTT,CASSFRQGYTDTQYF
TRBV13,-,-,TRBJ2-3,TGTGCCAGCAGCTGGGGGGCAGCGCGGTATTTT,CASSWGAARYF
TRBV6-5,-,few,TRBJ2-1,TGTGCCAGCAGTTACTCGAGGCATGAGCAGTTCTTC,CASSYSRHEQFF
TRBV11-2,-,many,TRBJ1-1,TGTGCCAGCAGTACCGGGACGTCGGGGACTGAAGCTTTCTTT,CASSTGTSGTEAFF
TRBV9,TRBD2,-,TRBJ2-5,TGTGCCAGCAGCGTTGCGGGAGTAGAGACCCAGTACTTC,CASSVAGVETQYF
TRBV12-3/TRBV12-4,TRBD1,few,TRBJ1-4,TGTGCCAGCAACATAGGGGGCGCTCGGGAAAAACTGTTTTTT,CASNIGGAREKLFF
TRBV7-9,-,few,TRBJ2-1,TGTGCCAGCAGCCCGACCCCAACCTCCTACAATGAGCAGTTCTTC,CASSPTPTSYNEQFF
TRBV28,TRBD1,-,TRBJ1-3,TGTGCCAGCAGTTTCGCGGACAGGGGGCTCTCTGGAAACACCATATATTTT,CASSFADRGLSGNTIYF
TRBV6-1,-,few,TRBJ2-7,TGTGCCAGCAGTGAGAGACCGACAAATGGACTCTACGAGCAGTACTTC,CASSERPTNGLYEQYF
TRBV29-1,TRBD1,many,TRBJ2-1,TGCAGCGTCCACCGGGACAGGTTCTACAATGAGCAGTTCTTC,CSVHRDRFYNEQFF
TRBV15,TRBD2,many,TRBJ2-3,TGTGCCACCAGCAGTCGAACTAGCGAGGAGGCAGATACGCAGTATTTT,CATSSRTSEEADTQYF
TRBV28,TRBD1,-,TRBJ1-2,TGTGCCAGCAGTGGACGGGACAGCGGTGGCTACACCTTC,CASSGRDSGGYTF
TRBV28,TRBD2,-,TRBJ2-1,TGTGCCACCTCCGCCCGCACTAGCGGGAGCGGTTCCTACAATGAGCAGTTCTTC,CATSARTSGSGSYNEQFF
TRBV7-9,TRBD1,few,TRBJ1-5,TGTGCCAGCAGCACAGGGGGACTGGGGCATCAGCCCCAGCATTTT,CASSTGGLGHQPQHF
TRBV14,TRBD1,few,TRBJ1-3,TGTGCCAGCAGCACGGGACAGAGCTCTGGAAACACCATATATTTT,CASSTGQSSGNTIYF
TRBV15,TRBD2,few,TRBJ2-3,TGTGCCACCAGCAGTTATAGCGGGAGGGCCGAAGATACGCAGTATTTT,CATSSYSGRAEDTQYF
TRBV9,TRBD1,few,TRBJ1-2,TGTGCCAGCAGCGACAGACACAGGGGCGGCTACACCTTC,CASSDRHRGGYTF
TRBV5-6,-,few,TRBJ2-1,TGTGCCAGCAGCTTGGCGGGGCGTGAGCAGTTCTTC,CASSLAGREQFF
TRBV4-1,TRBD1,once,TRBJ1-1,TGCGCCAGCCAATCGACAGGGATGGGGCTCGCTGAAGCTTTCTTT,CASQSTGMGLAEAFF